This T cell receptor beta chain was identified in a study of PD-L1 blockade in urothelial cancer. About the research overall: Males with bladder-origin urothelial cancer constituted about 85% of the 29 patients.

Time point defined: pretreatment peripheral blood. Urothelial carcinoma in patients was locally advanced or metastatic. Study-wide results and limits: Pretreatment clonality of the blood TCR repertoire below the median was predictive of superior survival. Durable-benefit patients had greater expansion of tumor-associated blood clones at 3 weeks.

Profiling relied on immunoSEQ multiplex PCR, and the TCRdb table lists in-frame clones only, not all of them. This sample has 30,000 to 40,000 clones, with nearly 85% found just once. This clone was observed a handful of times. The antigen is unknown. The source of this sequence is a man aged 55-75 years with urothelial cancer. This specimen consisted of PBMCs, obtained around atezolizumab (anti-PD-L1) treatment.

CDR3 in amino acids: CATTPLGVQAGLSNGYTF. In DNA form, the CDR3 reads TGTGCCACCACGCCGCTCGGTGTTCAGGCAGGGTTGAGCAATGGCTACACCTTC. This chain joins TRBV10-3 and TRBJ1-2; D is possibly TRBD1 (5 bases). The CDR3 has 18 amino acids. With 10 bases removed from V and 6 bases from J, the gap between germline ends came to 33 bases. Germline V lookup: CDR1 ENHRY, CDR2 SYGVKD.